This entry lists 26 T cell receptor beta chains sequenced from one sample in a study of blood T cell repertoires in COVID-19. Libraries were prepared by immunoSEQ multiplex PCR; TCRdb keeps only in-frame clonotypes and omits some of them. The sample carries 33,000 or so clones, roughly 91% recorded once. The specimen sequenced was peripheral blood. The source of these receptors is a man aged 65-85 years with active or convalescent COVID-19.

In its sample, this clone was seen once. The genes are TRBV7-2 and TRBJ2-2; 9 bases line up with TRBD1. CDR1 is SGHTA and CDR2 is FQGNSA in the germline V gene. This CDR3 spans 15 amino acids. V dropped 5 bases and J dropped 4; count of bases not matched to a gene: 5. The CDR3 sequence: CASSQQGAGTGELFF. The CDR3 DNA reads as TGTGCCAGCAGCCAACAGGGGGCGGGCACCGGGGAGCTGTTTTTT.

The genes are TRBV11-2 and TRBJ2-2; 8 nucleotides match TRBD2. The germline CDR1 and CDR2 sequences are SGHAT and FQNNGV. V lost 3 bases to trimming and J lost 3 bases; unmatched junction nucleotides: 0. CDR3 size: 14 residues. This chain's CDR3 is CASSLTSDTGELFF. The CDR3 coding sequence is TGTGCCAGCAGCTTGACTAGCGACACCGGGGAGCTGTTTTTT.

The chain has TRBV9 and TRBJ1-5, with 7 bases lining up with TRBD1. The CDR3 is made up of 21 amino acids. The ends lost 3 bases at V and 2 bases at J; junction bases unmatched: 23. Germline V gene lookup returns CDR1 SGDLS and CDR2 YYNGEE. CDR3: CASSAKARRGQGRTGNQPQHF. The CDR3 coding sequence is TGTGCCAGCAGCGCGAAGGCCCGGAGGGGGCAAGGTCGTACCGGCAATCAGCCCCAGCATTTT.

The chain employs TRBV27 and TRBJ1-6, with D possibly being TRBD1 (5 bases). In germline, CDR1 is MNHEY, CDR2 SMNVEV (reference sequence). CDR3 length: 13 amino acids. The ends were cut back, 5 bases at V and 6 bases at J, with 8 bases in the middle. The CDR3 sequence: CASSMTANSPLHF. The CDR3 nucleotides read TGTGCCAGCAGTATGACAGCTAATTCACCCCTCCACTTT.

The CDR3 bases are TGTGCCAGCTCACCAACGAAGTCAGTGTACTATGGCTACACCTTC. Amino acid sequence: CASSPTKSVYYGYTF. The J gene is TRBJ1-2, the V gene TRBV18; D gene ambiguous. CDR3 size: 15 residues. The germline V gene has CDR1 KGHSH and CDR2 LQKENI. Trimming removed 2 bases at V and 3 bases at J, with 13 bases between.

This chain uses TRBV7-9 with TRBJ1-2, with TRBD1 identical over 9 bases. Germline V gene data show CDR1 as SEHNR and CDR2 as FQNEAQ (reference sequence). This CDR3 comprises 14 residues. The J segment lost 8 bases and the V segment lost 5 bases, leaving 9 bases of the junction unmatched. The CDR3 coding sequence is TGTGCCAGCAGCGGAACGGGACAGGGTTACGGCTACACCTTC. This sequence encodes CASSGTGQGYGYTF.

J is TRBJ1-5 and V is TRBV7-3, with TRBD1 matching 7 bases. This CDR3 spans 19 amino acids. V lost 5 bases to trimming and J lost 0 bases; unmatched junction nucleotides: 16. The V gene's germline CDR1 is SGHTA and CDR2 FQGTGA. The CDR3 DNA follows: TGTGCCAGCAGCAGGGGACAGCCCCCCGCGGGTTATAGCAATCAGCCCCAGCATTTT. It is translated as CASSRGQPPAGYSNQPQHF.

This clone was seen once. The rearrangement uses TRBV6-6 and TRBJ2-4, with TRBD2 matching over 7 bases. Losses at the gene ends were 0 bases for V and 5 bases for J; bases not matched to a gene: 1. This CDR3 has 14 residues. Germline CDR1 and CDR2: MNHNY and SVGAGI (reference sequence). The CDR3 protein is CASSYSGGENIQYF. The CDR3 region has the DNA TGTGCCAGCAGTTACTCGGGGGGGGAAAACATTCAGTACTTC.

The chain is built from TRBV5-6 and TRBJ1-6; unclear D gene. From germline, CDR1 is SGHDT and CDR2 YYEEEE. V dropped 0 bases and J dropped 13 bases, with 14 bases sitting between them. The CDR3 covers 14 residues. The CDR3 region has the DNA TGTGCCAGCAGCTTGGCCGGACGGGGTGGGCCCCTCCACTTT. Its protein is CASSLAGRGGPLHF.

Written as DNA, the CDR3 is TGTGCCAGTAGTATAAGTGCGGGACTAGCGGGAGGACGCTACGAGCAGTACTTC. Its translation: CASSISAGLAGGRYEQYF. This chain connects TRBV19 to TRBJ2-7; 15 bases align to TRBD2. Losses at the gene ends were 2 bases for V and 3 bases for J; bases not matched to a gene: 8. The germline V gene has CDR1 LNHDA and CDR2 SQIVND (reference sequence). CDR3 length: 18 residues.

In this sample, this clone turned up once. The chain uses TRBV4-1 and TRBJ1-2; D remains ambiguous. The V gene's germline CDR1 is MGHRA and CDR2 YSYEKL. This CDR3 has 14 residues. Deletions cut 4 bases from V and 7 bases from J, with 16 bases between. The CDR3 nucleotides read TGCGCCAGCAGCCCTGCCGGAGCAGGAGGTGGCTACACCTTC. As protein: CASSPAGAGGGYTF.

The genes are TRBV7-9 and TRBJ1-2; 11 positions match TRBD1. The length of the CDR3 is 16 residues. V shed 5 bases, J shed 4 bases, and the junction held 9 bases outside the gene matches. The germline gives CDR1 SEHNR, CDR2 FQNEAQ (reference sequence). This CDR3 is CASSRTGGASGYGYTF. CDR3 nucleotides: TGTGCCAGCAGCCGGACAGGGGGCGCCTCGGGCTATGGCTACACCTTC.

This clone is a singleton in its sample. V usage is TRBV4-1 and J usage is TRBJ2-1, with D unclear. Germline CDR1 MGHRA, CDR2 YSYEKL. This CDR3 has 18 amino acids. The V end was cut by 4 bases, the J end by 6 bases, with 25 bases between. The CDR3 region is CASSRNTGGIPPTNEQFF. In DNA, the CDR3 is TGCGCCAGCAGCCGTAATACCGGCGGTATACCGCCGACCAATGAGCAGTTCTTC.

The chain combines TRBV10-3 with TRBJ2-7; 8 positions agree with TRBD2. CDR1 is ENHRY and CDR2 is SYGVKD in the germline V gene. CDR3 length equals 13 residues. Trimming cost V 7 bases and J 5 bases; bases outside gene matches: 7. The CDR3 spells CAINQAGVDEQYF. The CDR3, as DNA: TGTGCCATCAATCAAGCGGGAGTAGACGAGCAGTACTTC.

The chain links TRBV5-1 to TRBJ2-1, with 9 positions matching TRBD2. The CDR3 totals 17 residues. V lost 0 bases, J lost 7 bases, and 11 bases stayed unmatched. Germline assignment: CDR1 SGHRS and CDR2 YFSETQ. CDR3 loop: CASSLAFSGRPGNEQFF. DNA for the CDR3: TGCGCCAGCAGCTTGGCCTTTAGCGGGAGACCCGGTAATGAGCAGTTCTTC. The full variable domain, rest sourced from reference TRBV5-1 and TRBJ2-1, is KAGVTQTPRYLIKTRGQQVTLSCSPISGHRSVSWYQQTPGQGLQFLFEYFSETQRNKGNFPGRFSGRQFSNSRSEMNVSTLELGDSALYLCASSLAFSGRPGNEQFFGPGTRLTVL.

This clone came up once. The V gene is TRBV7-3, the J gene TRBJ1-3; no reliable D call. Germline values: CDR1 SGHTA, CDR2 FQGTGA. V was clipped by 5 bases and J by 0 bases, with 8 bases between them. The CDR3 totals 14 residues. CDR3 coding DNA: TGTGCCAGCAGCCCCGGTTCCTCTGGAAACACCATATATTTT. Translating it yields CASSPGSSGNTIYF. The full variable domain, with the rest looked up from reference TRBV7-3 and TRBJ1-3, is GAGVSQTPSNKVTEKGKYVELRCDPISGHTALYWYRQSLGQGPEFLIYFQGTGAADDSGLPNDRFFAVRPEGSVSTLKIQRTERGDSAVYLCASSPGSSGNTIYFGEGSWLTVV.

The CDR3 DNA reads as TGTGCCAGCAGCTCGTCTCCGAACACTGAAGCTTTCTTT. It translates to CASSSSPNTEAFF. The chain has TRBV7-3 and TRBJ1-1; D call uncertain. CDR1 SGHTA and CDR2 FQGTGA come from the germline V gene. The CDR3 totals 13 residues. V was trimmed by 4 bases and J by 1 base, leaving 7 bases between them.

The chain couples TRBV24-1 to TRBJ2-1; a weak D match, TRBD1 (5 bases). Trimming shortened V by 5 bases and J by 14 bases, and 12 bases separated the two germline ends. Germline CDR1 KGHDR, CDR2 SFDVKD. CDR3 length: 11 amino acids. CDR3 bases: TGTGCCACCAGTGCGCAGGGTGTAAAGTTCTTC. Amino acids: CATSAQGVKFF.

V is TRBV29-1 and J is TRBJ1-1, with TRBD1 matching 9 bases. Per the germline V gene, CDR1 is SQVTM and CDR2 is ANQGSEA. The CDR3 covers 12 residues. V gave up 7 bases and J gave up 4 bases; unmatched junction bases: 4. Here the CDR3 reads CSGTGVGTEAFF. CDR3 in DNA: TGCAGCGGGACAGGGGTCGGCACTGAAGCTTTCTTT.

The chain combines TRBV9 with TRBJ2-4, with 7 bases identical to TRBD1. CDR1 and CDR2 from the germline V gene are SGDLS and YYNGEE. Trimming cost V 0 bases and J 6 bases; bases outside gene matches: 15. CDR3 size: 18 residues. The CDR3 bases are TGTGCCAGCAGCGTAGAGGGGCAGGGGGTGGGGTACGGAAACATTCAGTACTTC. It is translated as CASSVEGQGVGYGNIQYF.

V usage is TRBV10-3 and J usage is TRBJ1-1, with TRBD1 identical over 8 bases. V lost 0 bases and J lost 0; bases outside the gene matches: 3. CDR1 is ENHRY and CDR2 is SYGVKD in the germline V gene. The CDR3 extends over 16 amino acids. The chain's CDR3 is CAISESGQGMNTEAFF. The CDR3 DNA reads as TGTGCCATCAGTGAGTCAGGACAGGGTATGAACACTGAAGCTTTCTTT.

The CDR3 loop is CASNSLLAELYGYTF. The CDR3 coding sequence is TGTGCCAGCAATTCCCTCCTGGCGGAACTCTATGGCTACACCTTC. The gene calls are TRBV6-5 and TRBJ1-2; D is unresolved. Trimming cost V 7 bases and J 4 bases, with 19 bases left between them. CDR1 and CDR2 (germline): MNHEY, SVGAGI. This CDR3 comprises 15 residues.

The gene calls are TRBV6-5 and TRBJ2-7, with TRBD1 matching over 11 bases. CDR3 length: 15 residues. From germline, CDR1 is MNHEY and CDR2 SVGAGI. V lost 3 bases, J lost 1 base, and 2 bases stayed unmatched. The chain's CDR3 is CASSYRDRGSYEQYF. CDR3 in DNA: TGTGCCAGCAGTTATCGGGACAGGGGGTCCTACGAGCAGTACTTC.

The V gene is TRBV11-1, the J gene TRBJ2-7, with unresolved D. Germline lookup yields CDR1 SGHAT and CDR2 FQDESV (reference sequence). The ends were cut back, 2 bases at V and 7 bases at J, with 15 bases in the middle. The CDR3 consists of 14 residues. CDR3 in DNA: TGTGCCAGCAGCTTACGAACAAGCCCCGGGGAGCAGTACTTC. Protein sequence: CASSLRTSPGEQYF. The full variable domain, rest sourced from reference TRBV11-1 and TRBJ2-7, is EAEVAQSPRYKITEKSQAVAFWCDPISGHATLYWYRQILGQGPELLVQFQDESVVDDSQLPKDRFSAERLKGVDSTLKIQPAELGDSAMYLCASSLRTSPGEQYFGPGTRLTVT.

The V call is TRBV10-3, the J call TRBJ2-7, with D tentatively TRBD2 (6 bases). Trimming took off 10 bases at V and 3 bases at J, with 22 bases between the two ends. This CDR3 is built from 15 residues. Per the germline V gene, CDR1 is ENHRY and CDR2 is SYGVKD. This CDR3 is CATGSPKGLIYEQYF. The CDR3 DNA sequence: TGTGCCACCGGTTCTCCTAAGGGACTTATCTACGAGCAGTACTTC.

This sequence joins TRBV11-2 and TRBJ2-2; D is uncertain. Germline CDR1 reads SGHAT; CDR2 reads FQNNGV. Trimming took 7 bases from V and 7 from J, leaving 7 bases between them. This CDR3 comprises 11 residues. The DNA for the CDR3 is TGTGCCAGCACCTTCGGCGGGGAGCTGTTTTTT. This codes for CASTFGGELFF.